This TCR beta chain was sequenced for a study of blood T cells in healthy people across ages. Findings and limits, study-wide: A conclusive naive versus antigen-experienced comparison was prevented by the unsorted PBMCs.

Germline CDR1 and CDR2: LNHDA and SQIVND (reference sequence). There are 14 residues in the CDR3. V dropped 4 bases and J dropped 1; count of bases not matched to a gene: 3. Sample-barcoded 5' priming and a J-beta primer mix drove a second PCR of roughly 6 to 12 cycles. All samples yielded 3 million or more CDR3-containing paired-end reads. TCRdb itself ran the 5' RACE reads through MiXCR, one entry per CDR3 protein. The data show around 1,700,000 distinct CDR3 sequences, with roughly 27% seen just once and around 7.7% held by the top ten. Donors each provided ten milliliters of peripheral blood. The table lists this clonotype with a few counts. What it binds is not known.

This rearrangement joins TRBV19 to TRBJ1-1; the match to TRBD1 covers 7 bases. The sequence derives from a woman aged 25 to 39 in good health. Sequenced: blood. DNA for the CDR3: TGTGCCAGTAGTAAGGACAGGAGGAACACTGAAGCTTTCTTT. This encodes CASSKDRRNTEAFF.